A selection of T cell receptor beta chains follows, all from one sample in a study of blood T cell repertoires in COVID-19. Generated by immunoSEQ multiplex PCR, the TCRdb table keeps only in-frame clones and is missing some. The sample contains roughly 84,000 clones, approximately 75% of which appear only once. The sequenced material came from peripheral blood. The source of these receptors is a woman between 50 and 59 years old with acute or convalescent COVID-19. CDR3s include the opening cysteine and the closing phenylalanine or tryptophan. The D gene is left open where the match is weak. Size is omitted from some rows. Given values are once, few, many or a class for expanded clones.

clone_size | j_call | v_call | d_call | cdr3_nt | cdr3_aa
once | TRBJ1-2 | TRBV29-1 | TRBD1 | TGCAGCGCTCACCGGGACAGGGGGCCAGGGGCCGATGGCTACACCTTC | CSAHRDRGPGADGYTF
- | TRBJ2-1 | TRBV24-1 | TRBD2 | TGTGCCACCAGTGATTTATCGACTAGCGGGGGCGCTGAGCAGTTCTTC | CATSDLSTSGGAEQFF
once | TRBJ1-4 | TRBV19 | - | TGTGCCAGTACGGGGAGAACTAATGAAAAACTGTTTTTT | CASTGRTNEKLFF
- | TRBJ2-1 | TRBV19 | TRBD2 | TGTGCCAGTTCCCCGGGACTAGCGGGGGGCCGCGACCGGGATGAGCAGTTCTTC | CASSPGLAGGRDRDEQFF
- | TRBJ2-5 | TRBV2 | TRBD2 | TGTGCCAGCAGGGGGGGAGCGGGGGAGCAAGAGACCCAGTACTTC | CASRGGAGEQETQYF
few | TRBJ2-7 | TRBV13 | TRBD1 | TGTGCCAGCAGCGTATCCGGGACAGACTCCTACGAGCAGTACTTC | CASSVSGTDSYEQYF
once | TRBJ1-3 | TRBV7-3 | - | TGTGCCAGCAGCCCCGGTGCCAGGGAGGTTGGGAGCACCATATATTTT | CASSPGAREVGSTIYF
- | TRBJ2-7 | TRBV7-9 | TRBD2 | TGTGCCAGCATCACCACGGGGGGGGCGGCTCAGGAGCAGTACTTC | CASITTGGAAQEQYF
- | TRBJ2-3 | TRBV6-5 | TRBD2 | TGTGCCAGCCGTCTCGCGGGGGGGCTAGATACGCAGTATTTT | CASRLAGGLDTQYF
once | TRBJ2-2 | TRBV3-1/TRBV3-2 | - | TGTGCCTGTTCAGCAGGGGCCAACACCGGGGAGCTGTTTTTT | CACSAGANTGELFF
- | TRBJ1-4 | TRBV4-1 | - | TGCGCCAGCAGCCAAACTTTTAATGAAAAACTGTTTTTT | CASSQTFNEKLFF
once | TRBJ1-2 | TRBV19 | - | TGTGCCAGTAGTATAGATCGAGGCTTCTTAACCTTC | CASSIDRGFLTF
- | TRBJ1-2 | TRBV5-6 | - | TGTGCCAGCAGCTTGGTCGACAGGCAGCATGGCTACACCTTC | CASSLVDRQHGYTF
once | TRBJ2-5 | TRBV7-2 | - | TGTGCCAGCAGCCCCCCCTCGGAAGAGACCCAGTACTTC | CASSPPSEETQYF
- | TRBJ1-2 | TRBV30 | TRBD1 | TGTGCCTGGAGTGGGAAGACAGGGGCCGGCTACACCTTC | CAWSGKTGAGYTF
- | TRBJ2-5 | TRBV28 | - | TGTGCCAGCAACTCTATATATAGACTGGACACCCCGGAGACCCAGTACTTC | CASNSIYRLDTPETQYF
- | TRBJ1-2 | TRBV28 | TRBD1 | TGTGCCAGCAGTTCATCCGGGACAGCGAAAACTAGGGGCTACACCTTC | CASSSSGTAKTRGYTF
- | TRBJ2-7 | TRBV10-2 | TRBD2 | TGCGCCAGCAAAGGCGGGGGCTACGAGCAGTACTTC | CASKGGGYEQYF
few | TRBJ1-1 | TRBV5-1 | TRBD1 | TGCGCCAGCAGGACGACAGGGGTTGGTTATGTCACTGAAGCTTTCTTT | CASRTTGVGYVTEAFF
- | TRBJ2-2 | TRBV4-3 | TRBD2 | TGCGCCAGCAGCCGAATTCTAGCGGGGGCCTCGGGGACCGGGGAGCTGTTTTTT | CASSRILAGASGTGELFF
- | TRBJ2-3 | TRBV12-3/TRBV12-4 | - | TGTGCCAGCAGTTTCTTTGGGGCGAATACGCAGTATTTT | CASSFFGANTQYF
- | TRBJ1-1 | TRBV5-1 | - | TGCGCCAGCAGCTTGGCCGGGGGAAGAACGAACACTGAAGCTTTCTTT | CASSLAGGRTNTEAFF
few | TRBJ1-4 | TRBV5-1 | TRBD1 | TGCGCCAGCAGCTTGGCCACAGGGGTTGCAACTAATGAAAAACTGTTTTTT | CASSLATGVATNEKLFF
once | TRBJ1-1 | TRBV18 | - | TGTGCCAGCTCACCAGTGGGAGGGGCCGAAGCTTTCTTT | CASSPVGGAEAFF
- | TRBJ1-6 | TRBV2 | - | TGTGCCAGCAGTGAAGCTGTCCCCCGGCCCCTCCACTTT | CASSEAVPRPLHF
- | TRBJ1-4 | TRBV15 | - | TGTGCCACCAGCTCCCAATTCGCAGGTGAAAAACTGTTTTTT | CATSSQFAGEKLFF
- | TRBJ2-1 | TRBV15 | TRBD1 | TGTGCCACCAGCAGAGATCGACAGGGGCTTTGGAATGAGCAGTTCTTC | CATSRDRQGLWNEQFF